Below, 30 T cell receptor beta chains from the same sample are listed, as sequenced in a study of T cell repertoires in cytomegalovirus infection. TCRdb re-derived calls from the reads in MiXCR, one entry per CDR3 protein. This table holds roughly 280,000 distinct CDR3 sequences, approximately 22% found once. Their specific antigens are unknown. Sample: cultured PBMCs, taken from culture after CMV antigen stimulation. These receptor sequences come from a human donor in good health (CMV status not recorded). Some clones in this sample may be carry-over from other donors' samples.

At least ten counts were recorded for this clonotype. This sequence joins TRBV7-2 and TRBJ1-6; D perhaps matches TRBD1 (6 bases). This CDR3 region has 14 residues. Germline V gene data show CDR1 as SGHTA and CDR2 as FQGNSA. Deletions cut 6 bases from V and 9 bases from J, with 15 bases between. CDR3 sequence reads: CASRPDSRASPLHF. Here the CDR3 DNA reads TGTGCCAGCAGGCCGGACAGCCGGGCTTCACCCCTCCACTTT.

The gene calls are TRBV7-2 and TRBJ2-7, with 9 bases aligning to TRBD2. Trimming removed 1 base from V and 5 bases from J; junction bases left unmatched: 9. In germline, CDR1 is SGHTA, CDR2 FQGNSA. The CDR3 consists of 16 residues. The CDR3 DNA is TGTGCCAGCAGCTTAGGCCCAGCGGGGGGTCCCCACGAGCAGTACGTC. Residues: CASSLGPAGGPHEQYV.

This clonotype has only a few counts. CDR3 amino acids: CAIRAGSTDTQYF. CDR3 DNA sequence: TGTGCCATCAGAGCGGGCAGCACAGATACGCAGTATTTT. The chain combines TRBV28 with TRBJ2-3, with D perhaps matching TRBD2 (6 bases). The germline V gene has CDR1 MDHEN and CDR2 SYDVKM. Trimming shortened V by 10 bases and J by 0 bases, and 11 bases separated the two germline ends. This CDR3 region has 13 residues.

The J gene is TRBJ1-1, the V gene TRBV5-1, with TRBD1 matching 8 bases. The V and J ends lost 4 bases and 4 bases, in that order; junction bases with no gene match: 3. This CDR3 spans 13 amino acids. CDR1 SGHRS and CDR2 YFSETQ come from the germline V gene. The chain's CDR3 is CASSITGGTEAFF. The DNA of the CDR3 is TGCGCCAGCAGCATAACAGGGGGCACTGAAGCTTTCTTT.

The gene calls are TRBV6-1 and TRBJ2-3; D may be TRBD1 or TRBD2 (6 bases each). Germline CDR1 is MNHNS and CDR2 is SASEGT. This CDR3 is 15 amino acids long. Trimming removed 6 bases from V and 0 bases from J, with 13 bases in between. CDR3 protein: CASRWGASSTDTQYF. The CDR3 DNA follows: TGTGCCAGCAGGTGGGGGGCTTCCAGCACAGATACGCAGTATTTT.

This clonotype was recorded many times. CDR3 residues: CASINSGRVNEQFF. The CDR3 DNA reads as TGTGCCAGCATTAATAGCGGGAGGGTTAATGAGCAGTTCTTC. The chain combines TRBV28 with TRBJ2-1, with 11 bases lining up with TRBD2. The J segment lost 7 bases and the V segment lost 7 bases, leaving 6 bases of the junction unmatched. This CDR3 spans 14 amino acids. Looked up from germline, CDR1 is MDHEN and CDR2 is SYDVKM.

The CDR3 DNA reads as TGCAGTGCTTGGGGATCCAATGAGCAGTTCTTC. This sequence encodes CSAWGSNEQFF. V and J are TRBV20-1 and TRBJ2-1; no clear D gene. This CDR3 contains 11 residues. V was trimmed by 5 bases and J by 6 bases, leaving 8 bases between them. CDR1 and CDR2 from the germline V gene are DFQATT and SNEGSKA (reference sequence).

The chain uses TRBV11-2 and TRBJ2-7; D gene ambiguous. Germline CDR1 and CDR2: SGHAT and FQNNGV. V gave up 3 bases and J gave up 4 bases, with 13 bases separating them. The CDR3 covers 14 residues. CDR3 DNA: TGTGCCAGCAGCTTTGGGCCCAAGGCATACGAGCAGTACTTC. It codes for CASSFGPKAYEQYF.

V usage is TRBV7-9 and J usage is TRBJ2-1, with 9 bases fitting TRBD2. V lost 5 bases and J lost 1; bases outside the gene matches: 3. Germline assignment: CDR1 SEHNR and CDR2 FQNEAQ (reference sequence). This CDR3 has 15 residues. As DNA, the CDR3 is TGTGCCAGCAGCGAGGGACTAGCTTCCTACAATGAGCAGTTCTTC. This codes for CASSEGLASYNEQFF.

This clonotype was counted ten times or more. The chain links TRBV7-9 to TRBJ1-3; D is unclear. V was shortened by 4 bases and J by 4 bases, with 8 bases between the two germline ends. The CDR3 extends over 13 amino acids. Germline V gives CDR1 SEHNR, CDR2 FQNEAQ (reference sequence). The CDR3 loop reads CASSYTPGNTIYF. The CDR3 nucleotides read TGTGCCAGCAGCTATACCCCCGGAAACACCATATATTTT.

V usage is TRBV7-2 and J usage is TRBJ2-3; 10 positions agree with TRBD1. The CDR3 length is 14 residues. Germline V gene lookup returns CDR1 SGHTA and CDR2 FQGNSA. V was pared by 5 bases and J by 7 bases, with 6 bases of the junction left unmatched. The CDR3 DNA reads TGTGCCAGCAGCACTCGACAGGGGGCAAATACGCAGTATTTT. It translates to CASSTRQGANTQYF.

The V and J genes are TRBV2 and TRBJ2-1, with 7 positions matching TRBD2. Looked up from germline, CDR1 is SNHLY and CDR2 is FYNNEI. CDR3 length equals 15 residues. The junction had 4 bases not matched to a gene; V was cut back by 0 bases and J by 5 bases. The CDR3 DNA is TGTGCCAGCAGTGAAGCAAGGGGAGGGAACAATGAGCAGTTCTTC. Encoded protein: CASSEARGGNNEQFF.

Many counts were recorded for this clonotype. The chain carries TRBV7-9 and TRBJ2-3; 9 bases map to TRBD2. CDR3 length: 17 amino acids. Germline V CDR1 and CDR2: SEHNR, FQNEAQ (reference sequence). V was pared by 2 bases and J by 2 bases, with 8 bases of the junction left unmatched. CDR3 region: CASSLFPSGDPTDTQYF. DNA of the CDR3: TGTGCCAGCAGCTTATTTCCTAGCGGGGATCCCACAGATACGCAGTATTTT.

In this sample, this clonotype turned up many times. The chain combines TRBV27 with TRBJ2-7; D possibly corresponds to TRBD1 (5 bases). Germline values: CDR1 MNHEY, CDR2 SMNVEV (reference sequence). CDR3 length equals 15 residues. V dropped 6 bases and J dropped 2 bases, with 17 bases sitting between them. CDR3 residues: CASSSTAGLPYEQYF. CDR3 nucleotides: TGTGCCAGCAGCTCGACAGCCGGCCTCCCCTACGAGCAGTACTTC.

This clonotype was detected ten times or more. The J gene is TRBJ2-2, the V gene TRBV10-3, with TRBD1 matching 9 bases. The CDR3 extends over 15 amino acids. The V gene's germline CDR1 is ENHRY and CDR2 SYGVKD. J was trimmed by 6 bases and V by 0 bases; bases with no gene match: 2. The CDR3 nucleotides are TGTGCCATCAGTGAGTCGGGGACAGGGTCCGGGGAGCTGTTTTTT. It is translated as CAISESGTGSGELFF.

There are many counts of this clonotype. V gene TRBV7-2 combines with J gene TRBJ1-1, with D perhaps TRBD1 (6 bases). The CDR3 runs 13 residues. CDR1 and CDR2 from the germline V gene are SGHTA and FQGNSA. V dropped 5 bases and J dropped 3 bases, with 10 bases sitting between them. DNA of the CDR3: TGTGCCAGCAGCCAGGACAGCTACACTGAAGCTTTCTTT. Translating gives CASSQDSYTEAFF. Combining the CDR3 with reference TRBV7-2 and TRBJ1-1 gives the whole variable domain GAGVSQSPSNKVTEKGKDVELRCDPISGHTALYWYRQSLGQGLEFLIYFQGNSAPDKSGLPSDRFSAERTGGSVSTLTIQRTQQEDSAVYLCASSQDSYTEAFFGQGTRLTVV.

This clonotype occurred a few times. The genes are TRBV5-4 and TRBJ2-5; D possibly corresponds to TRBD2 (5 bases). The CDR3 runs 14 residues. Trimming shortened V by 1 base and J by 0 bases, and 7 bases separated the two germline ends. CDR1 is SGHNT, CDR2 YYREEE, per germline (reference sequence). Here the CDR3 reads CASSLRLHQETQYF. The DNA for the CDR3 is TGTGCCAGCAGCTTGAGACTACACCAAGAGACCCAGTACTTC.

This clonotype was seen ten or more times. The chain employs TRBV7-2 and TRBJ2-7; D gene ambiguous. The CDR3 spans 14 residues. Between the trimmed V and J ends, which lost 1 base and 2 bases, there was a span of 9 bases. Germline V lookup: CDR1 SGHTA, CDR2 FQGNSA. For the CDR3, the DNA is TGTGCCAGCAGCTTAGGACTGGGTGCCTACGAGCAGTACGTC. Its translation is CASSLGLGAYEQYV.

This chain links TRBV27 with TRBJ2-1; no definite D call. Germline V gives CDR1 MNHEY, CDR2 SMNVEV (reference sequence). The CDR3 runs 16 residues. Trimming pared 1 base from V and 0 bases from J, leaving 10 bases between. Here the CDR3 reads CASSLYVVGSYNEQFF. The CDR3 DNA sequence: TGTGCCAGCAGTTTATACGTGGTAGGCTCCTACAATGAGCAGTTCTTC.

The rearrangement joins TRBV10-3 to TRBJ1-1, with 8 bases that match TRBD1. This CDR3 region has 14 residues. Trimming removed 3 bases from V and 8 bases from J; junction bases left unmatched: 8. CDR1 ENHRY and CDR2 SYGVKD come from the germline V gene. This CDR3 reads CAISDRDRSQEAFF. The DNA of the CDR3 is TGTGCCATCAGTGATAGGGACAGGTCCCAGGAAGCTTTCTTT.

This clonotype showed up just a few times. The V call is TRBV27, the J call TRBJ1-5; 7 bases match TRBD1. This CDR3 region has 14 residues. V shed 6 bases and J 6 bases; nucleotides not matched to a gene: 8. Germline CDR1 is MNHEY and CDR2 is SMNVEV (reference sequence). CDR3 nucleotide sequence: TGTGCCAGCAGCATTATCAGGGGGTTTCAGCCCCAGCATTTT. Amino acids: CASSIIRGFQPQHF.

The J gene is TRBJ2-3, the V gene TRBV19, with 12 positions matching TRBD2. This CDR3 region has 16 residues. Germline V gene data show CDR1 as LNHDA and CDR2 as SQIVND (reference sequence). Unmatched junction bases numbered 8, after V lost 5 bases and J lost 5 bases. The CDR3 DNA reads TGTGCCAGTAGTCCGACTAGCGGGAGCGTGGTAGATACGCAGTATTTT. This codes for CASSPTSGSVVDTQYF.

This clonotype appeared many times. The chain recombines TRBV12-3 or TRBV12-4 with TRBJ2-3, with D possibly being TRBD2 (6 bases). V was shortened by 0 bases and J by 2 bases, with 9 bases between the two germline ends. The CDR3 has 15 amino acids. As DNA, the CDR3 is TGTGCCAGCAGTTTAGCGGGAGGTGCCACAGATACGCAGTATTTT. Translation gives CASSLAGGATDTQYF.

CDR3 loop: CASNAGGGYGYTF. The CDR3 DNA reads TGTGCCAGCAATGCAGGGGGCGGGTATGGCTACACCTTC. The rearrangement joins TRBV12-3 or TRBV12-4 to TRBJ1-2; 8 bases are a match to TRBD1. V was pared by 7 bases and J by 5 bases, with 6 bases of the junction left unmatched. The CDR3 is 13 amino acids.

Many counts were recorded for this clonotype. The chain couples TRBV7-8 to TRBJ1-1; the D gene is possibly TRBD1 (6 bases). The ends were cut back, 5 bases at V and 3 bases at J, with 13 bases in the middle. This CDR3 has 14 residues. The germline CDR1 and CDR2 sequences are SGHVS and FQNEAQ. CDR3: CASSLLQGYTEAFF. DNA for the CDR3: TGTGCCAGCAGCCTATTACAGGGTTACACTGAAGCTTTCTTT.

This chain uses TRBV27 with TRBJ1-2, with TRBD1 matching 8 bases. Germline CDR1 and CDR2: MNHEY and SMNVEV (reference sequence). Trimming cost V 6 bases and J 4 bases; bases outside gene matches: 4. This CDR3 comprises 13 residues. The CDR3 DNA reads as TGTGCCAGCAGGCCGGGACAGGCCTATGGCTACACCTTC. Protein: CASRPGQAYGYTF.

The chain joins TRBV15 to TRBJ1-4; the match to TRBD1 covers 10 bases. The V gene's germline CDR1 is LNHNV and CDR2 YYDKDF (reference sequence). The V segment lost 2 bases and the J segment 7 bases; nucleotides outside the gene matches: 4. The CDR3 contains 15 residues. In DNA form, the CDR3 reads TGTGCCACCAGCAGATCGGGACAGGGGACTGAAAAACTGTTTTTT. Amino acids: CATSRSGQGTEKLFF.

This clonotype was found many times. This chain uses TRBV7-2 with TRBJ1-2; no definite D call. V was pared by 1 base and J by 7 bases, with 7 bases between. The CDR3 contains 12 residues. Looked up from germline, CDR1 is SGHTA and CDR2 is FQGNSA. CDR3 protein: CASSLGRGGYTF. The DNA of the CDR3 is TGTGCCAGCAGCTTAGGGCGGGGTGGCTACACCTTC.

V and J are TRBV6-1 and TRBJ2-3, with D unresolved. The germline V gene has CDR1 MNHNS and CDR2 SASEGT. V was shortened by 7 bases and J by 0 bases, with 20 bases between the two germline ends. The CDR3 has 17 amino acids. For the CDR3, the DNA is TGTGCCAGCAACTCCCCAGTTTTTTTTCCTAGCACAGATACGCAGTATTTT. It is translated as CASNSPVFFPSTDTQYF.

This clonotype was seen a handful of times. The chain has TRBV24-1 and TRBJ2-2; maybe TRBD1 (5 bases). Trimming removed 5 bases at V and 4 bases at J, with 13 bases between. This CDR3 has 15 residues. In germline, CDR1 is KGHDR, CDR2 SFDVKD. In DNA, the CDR3 is TGTGCCACCAGTGGATGGGGCCAACCCACCGGGGAGCTGTTTTTT. This encodes CATSGWGQPTGELFF.